This TCR beta chain was captured in a study of long-term antiretroviral therapy in people with HIV (dated by TCRdb to between 2022 and 2023). About the full investigation: The earliest samples were collected approximately a decade before the 2015 WHO recommendation for immediate ART, a period when ART was typically delayed until CD4 counts fell. Of the approximately 28 participants with HIV, approximately 11 were female. A retrospective serial study tested whether ART initiation and durable HIV suppression were associated with changes in peripheral blood TRB repertoire composition and diversity. No cross-contamination during QIAcube processing was shown when test extractions of a monoclonal T-cell line were performed alongside around 30 polyclonal samples. From some 28 adults with confirmed HIV infection, the cohort provided under 200 cryopreserved PBMC samples, gathered serially across a mean of approximately six years (range 1-12). What the authors observed across the whole study: ART initiation was associated with a significant increase in TRB diversity, but diversity stayed significantly below transplant donor controls even after long-term ART. Expanded TRB clones identified before ART initiation dominated the repertoire across all time points, though the dominance fluctuated and decreased in many PLHIV after ART. The samples span the years 2004 to 2017, and the ART regimens used at that time may not be as effective as current regimens. Because PBMC availability was limited, only the TCR beta chain was sequenced, with no alpha chain pairing. Compared with controls, HIV repertoires had narrower CDR3 length ranges, and the network structure pointed to an antigen-experienced repertoire that shifted only slightly toward naive after ART. Inferences about post-ART repertoire changes were limited because no data were available on ART adherence, viral resistance or therapy changes. Unsorted PBMC were profiled instead of sorted CD4+ and CD8+ T cells because pre-ART samples had limited cell numbers.

This clone was seen a handful of times. The clone's antigen remains unknown. No quality values exist for individual bases; no much larger clone is one base distant. The germline V gene supplies CDR1 SGHTA and CDR2 FQGNSA. V drops 4 bases and J drops 7 bases, leaving 17 bases in between. The CDR3 covers 14 residues, taking in both the cysteine and the phenylalanine. Only the CDR3 region is kept as DNA, spanning 42 bases read in frame from base 1. Participants were included only if at least one PBMC sample before ART initiation and at least two post-ART samples were available. Every participant with HIV received treatment in the United States of America. Before DNA extraction, cryopreserved samples of about 0.9-11 million PBMC were thawed and then washed. At the time of the earliest PBMC sample, participants with HIV were aged between roughly 20 and 60 years. Per participant, PBMC samples came from 1-4 timepoints prior to ART initiation and 2-8 timepoints following ART initiation, for a median of 7 samples. Serial HIV viral load, CD4+ T-cell count, ART history and demographic data were obtained for every participant. Genomic DNA was extracted from unsorted PBMC with a Qiagen kit on a QIAcube, with processing performed in batches of 12 samples.

The immunoSEQ hsTCRB v3.0 assay was used at survey level resolution for TRB variable region sequencing. The target sequencing depth for TRB was roughly 35,000-50,000 T-cell genomes per sample. An Illumina MiSeq with a v3 150-cycle kit was used to sequence the pooled TRB libraries. On the authors' methods: Analysis of repertoires was carried out in R inside a reproducible Nextflow workflow spanning QC, data transformation and analysis. LymphoSeq2, an R package for exploring AIRR-Seq data, was used to implement custom analyses. A handful of samples that produced fewer than 5000 total TRB sequences were removed, so fewer than 200 HIV repertoires were analyzed. Among the roughly 200 retained HIV repertoires, under 65 were collected before ART initiation and roughly 130 after ART initiation. Repertoires were downsampled to 5000 TRB nucleotide sequences, and summary statistics were averaged over 100 downsampling iterations. Only TRB sequences with CDR3 regions of at least seven amino acids were retained for analysis. A Shannon entropy-derived clonality score and the Gini coefficient were used to measure diversity. In the repertoire networks, any two of the top 5000 CDR3 amino acid sequences were connected whenever the two sequences differed by an edit distance of one. For TRB CDR3 amino acid sequences, antigen specificity groups and MHC restriction were predicted with GLIPH2. CDR3 amino acid sequences were matched against VDJdb and McPAS-TCR to flag known CMV, EBV, HIV or tissue antigen associations. Pre-ART, post-ART and control groups were compared with Wilcoxon signed-rank tests and Holm-Bonferroni correction. TCRdb mirrors the immuneACCESS table, restricted to in-frame sequences. Some clones are absent from its copies; in checked studies, under half trace to an unresolved V gene, and the reason for the others is unknown. V, J and clone size were drawn from that table, and D and trimming were deduced from the DNA. Across this sample there are about 21,000 clones, with 80% to 90% seen only once. The top ten clones comprise nearly 3.5% of the sample.

This clonotype was obtained from a woman aged 45-59 years with HIV. The sample was unsorted PBMCs, taken 1.9 years after starting antiretroviral therapy. The rearranged segments are TRBV7-2 and TRBJ2-7; no D gene can be assigned with confidence. CDR3 reads: CASSSLGPPSEQYF. The nucleotide sequence is TGTGCCAGCAGCTCCCTCGGACCCCCATCGGAGCAGTACTTC.